Listed here are 16 T cell receptor beta chains from one sample, sequenced in a study of blood T cell repertoires in COVID-19. Sequenced by immunoSEQ multiplex PCR; TCRdb stores in-frame clones only, minus some. Altogether 200,000 to 250,000 clones are present, about 90% being singletons, with the ten largest covering under 15%. Source material: PBMCs or T cells enriched from blood (not recorded which). The source of these receptors is a woman aged 50 to 65 with acute COVID-19.

The rearrangement uses TRBV18 and TRBJ2-2; TRBD1 agrees at 7 bases. In germline, CDR1 is KGHSH, CDR2 LQKENI. The CDR3 is 15 residues long. V lost 0 bases, J lost 5 bases, and 3 bases stayed unmatched. This CDR3 is CASSPPQGWTGELFF. CDR3 coding DNA: TGTGCCAGCTCACCACCACAGGGGTGGACCGGGGAGCTGTTTTTT.

The genes are TRBV11-3 and TRBJ2-3, with TRBD2 as a possible D gene (5 bases). The germline V and J ends were trimmed by 1 base and 6 bases, with 8 bases remaining between them. The CDR3 consists of 13 residues. Germline CDR1 SGHNT, CDR2 YENEEA. The CDR3 loop reads CASSLGRPDTQYF. The CDR3 DNA sequence: TGTGCCAGCAGCTTAGGGAGGCCTGATACGCAGTATTTT.

The chain is built from TRBV15 and TRBJ2-7; 7 bases are shared with TRBD1. The V gene end was trimmed by 3 bases and the J gene end by 4 bases; junction bases not matched to a gene: 9. CDR1 is LNHNV and CDR2 is YYDKDF in the germline V gene (reference sequence). The length of the CDR3 is 15 residues. For the CDR3, the DNA is TGTGCCACCAGCAGGGCCGGGACAGAATATTACGAGCAGTACTTC. Protein: CATSRAGTEYYEQYF.

The V gene is TRBV7-9, the J gene TRBJ2-7, with D maybe TRBD1 (7 bases). V shed 5 bases and J shed 7 bases, with 18 bases lying between them. Germline lookup yields CDR1 SEHNR and CDR2 FQNEAQ (reference sequence). The CDR3 covers 14 residues. The CDR3 reads CASSPRQGGAEQYF. In DNA form, the CDR3 reads TGTGCCAGCAGCCCCCGGCAGGGGGGAGCGGAGCAGTACTTC.

This clone has more than one count but fewer than ten. The chain links TRBV7-9 to TRBJ2-3; 7 bases are shared with TRBD2. Germline V gene sequence: CDR1 SEHNR, CDR2 FQNEAQ (reference sequence). The CDR3 length is 16 residues. After removal of 1 base from V and 0 bases from J, the junction contained 4 bases not matched to a gene. In DNA, the CDR3 is TGTGCCAGCAGCTTAGAGGGTAGCGGGAGCACAGATACGCAGTATTTT. Translation: CASSLEGSGSTDTQYF.

The CDR3 region has the DNA TGTGCCAGCAGCAGAAGGGTAGCGGGAGGCAAAAACATTCAGTACTTC. Residues: CASSRRVAGGKNIQYF. The chain is built from TRBV7-2 and TRBJ2-4; 10 nucleotides agree with TRBD2. Germline V lookup: CDR1 SGHTA, CDR2 FQGNSA. The junction had 7 bases not matched to a gene; V was cut back by 5 bases and J by 3 bases. The CDR3 length is 16 residues.

This rearrangement joins TRBV11-2 to TRBJ1-6; no firm D call. The CDR3 sequence is 17 residues long. V was shortened by 5 bases and J by 5 bases, with 19 bases between the two germline ends. Germline V gene lookup returns CDR1 SGHAT and CDR2 FQNNGV. The CDR3 here is CASSAWVTGSNNSPLHF. The DNA of the CDR3 is TGTGCCAGCAGCGCCTGGGTGACTGGTTCCAATAATTCACCCCTCCACTTT.

Comments on this clone: Other nucleotide sequences from this sample produce the same CDR3. The chain links TRBV5-1 to TRBJ2-7, with TRBD1 matching over 9 bases. Trimming took 3 bases from V and 4 from J; bases not matched to a gene: 8. CDR1 and CDR2 (germline): SGHRS, YFSETQ. The CDR3 is 15 residues long. The DNA of the CDR3 is TGCGCCAGCAGCTCGGAGCCGGGACAGGGTTACGAGCAGTACTTC. Translating gives CASSSEPGQGYEQYF.

The gene calls are TRBV3-1 (or the pseudogene TRBV3-2) and TRBJ2-5; perhaps TRBD2 as D (5 bases). V was clipped by 0 bases and J by 5 bases, with 7 bases between them. This CDR3 region has 13 residues. The V gene's germline CDR1 is LGHDT and CDR2 YNNKEL (reference sequence). The CDR3 here is CASSQEEVETQYF. The CDR3 DNA reads as TGTGCCAGCAGCCAAGAGGAGGTGGAGACCCAGTACTTC.

The V gene is TRBV28, the J gene TRBJ2-3; 8 nucleotides match TRBD2. This CDR3 region has 15 residues. Germline-derived CDR1 and CDR2 are MDHEN and SYDVKM. With 6 bases clipped from V and 4 bases from J, the junction kept 9 bases outside the gene matches. CDR3 sequence (DNA): TGTGCCAGCAGCTTAACTAGCGGAGGGCCAGATACGCAGTATTTT. It translates to CASSLTSGGPDTQYF.

The V call is TRBV7-6, the J call TRBJ1-3, with no clear D. This CDR3 contains 10 residues. Trimming took 4 bases from V and 10 from J, leaving 5 bases between them. Germline lookup yields CDR1 SGHVS and CDR2 FNYEAQ. The CDR3 loop reads CASSSLTIYF. For the CDR3, the DNA is TGTGCCAGCAGCTCCTTAACCATATATTTT.

This chain uses TRBV11-1 with TRBJ2-7; D not resolved. The CDR3 has 15 residues. Trimming removed 0 bases at V and 0 bases at J, with 9 bases between. CDR1 is SGHAT, CDR2 FQDESV, per germline (reference sequence). CDR3 sequence: CASSLAQRNSYEQYF. The CDR3 DNA follows: TGTGCCAGCAGCTTAGCTCAGCGTAACTCCTACGAGCAGTACTTC.

The CDR3 region is CAWRQGITEAFF. The CDR3 bases are TGTGCCTGGAGACAGGGTATCACTGAAGCTTTCTTT. V gene TRBV30 combines with J gene TRBJ1-1, with a possible D match to TRBD1 (6 bases). Germline V gene data show CDR1 as GTSNPN and CDR2 as SVGIG (reference sequence). The CDR3 has 12 residues. V was clipped by 3 bases and J by 4 bases, with 9 bases between them.

As to this clone: Other DNA sequences in the same sample also yield this CDR3. The genes are TRBV27 and TRBJ1-1; perhaps TRBD1 as D (5 bases). CDR1 and CDR2 from the germline V gene are MNHEY and SMNVEV (reference sequence). The V and J ends lost 2 bases and 2 bases respectively, with 6 bases between them. The CDR3 loop spans 13 amino acids. The CDR3 protein is CASSLRGNTEAFF. CDR3 in DNA: TGTGCCAGCAGTTTAAGGGGAAACACTGAAGCTTTCTTT.

The chain joins TRBV6-2 or TRBV6-3 to TRBJ2-5; D may be TRBD2 (6 bases). The V end lost 0 bases, the J end lost 5 bases, and 13 bases lay between the germline ends. The germline V gene has CDR1 MNHEY and CDR2 SVGEGT. CDR3 length equals 15 residues. This CDR3 reads CASSYSPDSGETQYF. CDR3 coding DNA: TGTGCCAGCAGTTACTCTCCTGACAGCGGGGAGACCCAGTACTTC.

This clone has only one observation. The V call is TRBV18, the J call TRBJ1-2; D gene ambiguous. There are 13 residues in the CDR3. V was pared by 3 bases and J by 6 bases, with 11 bases between. Germline V lookup: CDR1 KGHSH, CDR2 LQKENI. CDR3 loop: CASSPRSYDGYTF. For the CDR3, the DNA is TGTGCCAGCTCACCTCGGAGCTATGATGGCTACACCTTC.